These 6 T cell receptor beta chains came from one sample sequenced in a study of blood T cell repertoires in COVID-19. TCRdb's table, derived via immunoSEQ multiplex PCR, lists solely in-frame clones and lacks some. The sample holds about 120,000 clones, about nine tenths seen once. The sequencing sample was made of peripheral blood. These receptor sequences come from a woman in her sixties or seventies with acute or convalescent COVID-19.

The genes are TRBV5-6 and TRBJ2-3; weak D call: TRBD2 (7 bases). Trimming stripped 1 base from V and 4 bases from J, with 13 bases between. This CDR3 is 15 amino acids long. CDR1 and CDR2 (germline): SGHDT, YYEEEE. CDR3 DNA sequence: TGTGCCAGCAGCTTGAGTGGGGGGGCCTCAGATACGCAGTATTTT. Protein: CASSLSGGASDTQYF.

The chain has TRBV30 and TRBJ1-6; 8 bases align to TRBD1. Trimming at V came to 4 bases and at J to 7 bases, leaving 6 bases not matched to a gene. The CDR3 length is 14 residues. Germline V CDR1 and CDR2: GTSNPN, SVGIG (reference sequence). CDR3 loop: CAWKDRGVNSPLHF. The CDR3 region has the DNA TGTGCCTGGAAAGACAGGGGTGTCAATTCACCCCTCCACTTT.

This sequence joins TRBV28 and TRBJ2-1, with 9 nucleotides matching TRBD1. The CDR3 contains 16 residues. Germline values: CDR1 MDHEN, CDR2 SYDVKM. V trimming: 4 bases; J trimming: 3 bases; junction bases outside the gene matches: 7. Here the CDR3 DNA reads TGTGCCAGCAGTTCGGTGGACAGGGGCTTCTACAATGAGCAGTTCTTC. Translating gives CASSSVDRGFYNEQFF.

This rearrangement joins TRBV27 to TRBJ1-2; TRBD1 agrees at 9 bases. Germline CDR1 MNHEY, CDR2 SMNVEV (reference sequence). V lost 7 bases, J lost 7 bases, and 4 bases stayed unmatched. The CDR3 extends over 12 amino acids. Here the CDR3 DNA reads TGTGCCAGCACGACAGGGGGTGGTGGCTACACCTTC. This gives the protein CASTTGGGGYTF.

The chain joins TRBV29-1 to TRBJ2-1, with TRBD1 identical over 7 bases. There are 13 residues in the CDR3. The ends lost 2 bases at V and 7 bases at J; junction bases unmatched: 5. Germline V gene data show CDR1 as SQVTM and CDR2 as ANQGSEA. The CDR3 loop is CSVEQQGRNEQFF. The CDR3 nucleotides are TGCAGCGTTGAACAACAGGGGCGTAATGAGCAGTTCTTC.

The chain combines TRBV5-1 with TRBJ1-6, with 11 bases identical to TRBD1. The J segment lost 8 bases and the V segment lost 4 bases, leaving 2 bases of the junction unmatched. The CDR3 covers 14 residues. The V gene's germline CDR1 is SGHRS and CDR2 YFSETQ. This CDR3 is CASSRTGGDSPLHF. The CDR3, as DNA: TGCGCCAGCAGCCGGACAGGGGGCGATTCACCCCTCCACTTT.